Sequencing of this T cell receptor beta chain was carried out in a study of cytomegalovirus exposure and HLA in healthy donors. Looking at the study overall: Earlier findings included over 90 million unique TCR beta sequences obtained from 180 million or so T cells. Study-wide results and limits: One variant, a missense change in DCLRE1C, was linked in a later analysis to TCR beta V- and J-gene trimming. V segments that were indistinguishable, TRBV6-2 and TRBV6-3 among them, were omitted from analysis.

Regarding donors, all were healthy bone marrow donors. About this clone: Its antigen remains unknown.

In the PCR, 60 Vbeta and 13 Jbeta primers were used. The table came from immunoSEQ multiplex PCR; TCRdb's copy has only in-frame clones and leaves some out. Its listing shows about 110,000 clones. Germline assignment: CDR1 LNHDA and CDR2 SQIVND (reference sequence). The trim removed 3 bases at V and 3 bases at J, leaving 2 bases unmatched. The CDR3 extends over 15 amino acids. The origin of this receptor is a man in his forties or fifties in good health and CMV-seronegative. The sequencing input was PBMCs. This chain links TRBV19 with TRBJ1-6; 7 nucleotides line up with TRBD1. CDR3 loop: CASSIDRVYNSPLHF. As DNA, the CDR3 is TGTGCCAGTAGTATTGACAGGGTCTATAATTCACCCCTCCACTTT.